The 23 T cell receptor beta chains reported below all come from one sample, sequenced in a study of OX40 agonist ivuxolimab in advanced cancers. Method: immunoSEQ multiplex PCR; TCRdb's copy keeps in-frame clones and lacks some. The sample includes fewer than 60,000 clones, approximately 75% of them seen just once. The sequenced sample was CD4+ or CD8+ T cells sorted from blood, obtained in a trial of the OX40 agonist ivuxolimab. Receptors originate from an adult with an advanced solid tumor such as melanoma, head and neck, liver or kidney cancer.

This chain joins TRBV6-6 and TRBJ1-4; 10 bases match TRBD1. Germline V gene sequence: CDR1 MNHNY, CDR2 SVGAGI (reference sequence). CDR3 length: 15 amino acids. V was pared by 6 bases and J by 7 bases, with 8 bases of the junction left unmatched. CDR3 DNA: TGTGCCAGCAGCCCTACGGGACAGGGGCCTGAAAAACTGTTTTTT. Translation gives CASSPTGQGPEKLFF.

The chain combines TRBV5-4 with TRBJ1-2; D might be TRBD1 (5 bases). Looked up from germline, CDR1 is SGHNT and CDR2 is YYREEE (reference sequence). Trimming stripped 4 bases from V and 4 bases from J, with 17 bases between. The CDR3 contains 15 residues. The CDR3 DNA reads TGTGCCAGCAGCGGTCGACAGTCGAGGGTCTATGGCTACACCTTC. Protein sequence: CASSGRQSRVYGYTF.

The chain is built from TRBV7-9 and TRBJ1-3; 7 bases map to TRBD1. Germline V gives CDR1 SEHNR, CDR2 FQNEAQ (reference sequence). This CDR3 region has 18 residues. V lost 5 bases, J lost 9 bases, and 22 bases stayed unmatched. The CDR3, as DNA: TGTGCCAGCAGCCCCCCCGCCGCGGTTTGGACAGGTAGAGGCACCATATATTTT. This sequence encodes CASSPPAAVWTGRGTIYF.

The J gene is TRBJ2-3, the V gene TRBV14, with 10 bases matching TRBD2. With 6 bases clipped from V and 7 bases from J, the junction kept 19 bases outside the gene matches. Germline V gives CDR1 SGHDN, CDR2 FVKESK. The CDR3 is made up of 18 amino acids. For the CDR3, the DNA is TGTGCCAGCAGACCAAGTATCTTAGCGGGGGGAACCGGGAATACGCAGTATTTT. As protein: CASRPSILAGGTGNTQYF.

V and J are TRBV6-5 and TRBJ1-3; D remains ambiguous. V gave up 2 bases and J gave up 1 base, with 9 bases separating them. Germline V gene lookup returns CDR1 MNHEY and CDR2 SVGAGI. This CDR3 is built from 15 residues. The CDR3 DNA reads TGTGCCAGCAGTTACCCTCAGCTATCTGGAAACACCATATATTTT. It translates to CASSYPQLSGNTIYF.

This clone occurred once. V usage is TRBV5-1 and J usage is TRBJ1-2, with 7 bases aligning to TRBD1. Germline CDR1 SGHRS, CDR2 YFSETQ. CDR3 size: 15 residues. Trimming removed 4 bases from V and 3 bases from J; junction bases left unmatched: 9. Here the CDR3 DNA reads TGCGCCAGCAGCAATGGACAGGTCCCTCACTATGGCTACACCTTC. This codes for CASSNGQVPHYGYTF.

The chain links TRBV7-2 to TRBJ2-1; D ambiguous. The CDR3 runs to 15 residues. Germline CDR1 SGHTA, CDR2 FQGNSA. Trimming stripped 0 bases from V and 1 base from J, with 7 bases between. For the CDR3, the DNA is TGTGCCAGCAGCTTAGCGCGAGCTTCCTACAATGAGCAGTTCTTC. Protein sequence: CASSLARASYNEQFF.

The V and J genes are TRBV14 and TRBJ1-1, with 7 positions matching TRBD1. This CDR3 region has 15 residues. Trimming took 0 bases from V and 4 from J; bases not matched to a gene: 5. CDR1 and CDR2 from the germline V gene are SGHDN and FVKESK. CDR3 nucleotides: TGTGCCAGCAGCCAAGATCAGGGGGAATTCACTGAAGCTTTCTTT. Protein sequence: CASSQDQGEFTEAFF.

The rearrangement links TRBV9 to TRBJ2-5, with 7 bases matching TRBD1. The germline gives CDR1 SGDLS, CDR2 YYNGEE. The CDR3 totals 17 residues. Unmatched junction bases numbered 11, after V lost 3 bases and J lost 0 bases. CDR3 DNA sequence: TGTGCCAGCAGCGAGGGGGCAGGGGCTACATACCAAGAGACCCAGTACTTC. Translating gives CASSEGAGATYQETQYF.

The chain combines TRBV2 with TRBJ1-1, with 8 bases aligning to TRBD1. V lost 3 bases and J lost 5; bases outside the gene matches: 5. CDR3 length: 14 residues. The germline gives CDR1 SNHLY, CDR2 FYNNEI. The CDR3 coding sequence is TGTGCCAGCAGTGATACGGACAGGGAAACTGAAGCTTTCTTT. It translates to CASSDTDRETEAFF.

The chain has TRBV5-4 and TRBJ1-2; 7 bases line up with TRBD1. CDR3 length equals 13 residues. The trim removed 4 bases at V and 6 bases at J, leaving 6 bases unmatched. Germline-derived CDR1 and CDR2 are SGHNT and YYREEE (reference sequence). The CDR3 coding sequence is TGTGCCAGCAGCACACCTACAGGGGATGGCTACACCTTC. It codes for CASSTPTGDGYTF.

The chain is built from TRBV13 and TRBJ2-7; the match to TRBD2 covers 12 bases. CDR1 is PRHDT, CDR2 FYEKMQ, per germline (reference sequence). The CDR3 covers 14 residues. V lost 5 bases and J lost 4; bases outside the gene matches: 3. CDR3: CASSRTSGVYEQYF. In nucleotides, the CDR3 is TGTGCCAGCAGCCGGACTAGCGGGGTTTACGAGCAGTACTTC.

The J gene is TRBJ1-4, the V gene TRBV6-6; 9 bases agree with TRBD1. CDR3 length: 15 residues. Unmatched junction bases numbered 9, after V lost 6 bases and J lost 7 bases. The V gene's germline CDR1 is MNHNY and CDR2 SVGAGI (reference sequence). The CDR3 loop is CASSPGQGRVEKLFF. In DNA form, the CDR3 reads TGTGCCAGCAGCCCCGGACAGGGGAGAGTTGAAAAACTGTTTTTT.

V usage is TRBV9 and J usage is TRBJ1-2; 8 bases are a match to TRBD1. Germline values: CDR1 SGDLS, CDR2 YYNGEE. Trimming took 3 bases from V and 0 from J; bases not matched to a gene: 10. This CDR3 has 17 amino acids. CDR3 residues: CASSDGDRLGANYGYTF. CDR3 bases: TGTGCCAGCAGCGACGGGGACAGGTTGGGAGCTAACTATGGCTACACCTTC.

The V call is TRBV7-2, the J call TRBJ1-2; 10 nucleotides line up with TRBD1. The CDR3 sequence is 14 residues long. The ends lost 5 bases at V and 6 bases at J; junction bases unmatched: 6. Germline V gene sequence: CDR1 SGHTA, CDR2 FQGNSA. As DNA, the CDR3 is TGTGCCAGCAGCACCGGGACAGGGGTAAATGGCTACACCTTC. Its protein is CASSTGTGVNGYTF.

The rearrangement joins TRBV5-6 to TRBJ2-7; perhaps TRBD2 as D (5 bases). Germline CDR1 reads SGHDT; CDR2 reads YYEEEE. Between the trimmed V and J ends, which lost 0 bases and 7 bases, there was a span of 8 bases. The CDR3 runs to 12 residues. The CDR3 DNA is TGTGCCAGCAGCTTGGTGTCGGGGGAGCAGTACTTC. It specifies CASSLVSGEQYF.

The chain recombines TRBV15 with TRBJ2-5; 7 bases agree with TRBD1. From germline, CDR1 is LNHNV and CDR2 YYDKDF (reference sequence). The CDR3 is 15 amino acids. V shed 5 bases and J 4 bases; nucleotides not matched to a gene: 10. The CDR3 DNA follows: TGTGCCACCAGCCGGGACAGCGCGTTCCGAGAGACCCAGTACTTC. Translating it yields CATSRDSAFRETQYF.

The CDR3 DNA reads as TGTGCCAGCAGTGAGGGACATCCACGGACGGAAAAACTGTTTTTT. Amino acids: CASSEGHPRTEKLFF. V and J are TRBV2 and TRBJ1-4; D may be TRBD1 (6 bases). Per germline, CDR1 SNHLY and CDR2 FYNNEI. This CDR3 has 15 amino acids. Trimming took 3 bases from V and 8 from J, leaving 16 bases between them.

The chain recombines TRBV19 with TRBJ2-5; D might be TRBD2 (5 bases). CDR3 length equals 14 residues. Trimming left V 5 bases short and J 5 bases short, with 15 bases between. Germline V lookup: CDR1 LNHDA, CDR2 SQIVND (reference sequence). DNA of the CDR3: TGTGCCAGTAGTTCTCGGACCGGGGATGAGACCCAGTACTTC. Its protein is CASSSRTGDETQYF. The variable domain in full, with the rest retrieved from reference TRBV19 and TRBJ2-5, is DGGITQSPKYLFRKEGQNVTLSCEQNLNHDAMYWYRQDPGQGLRLIYYSQIVNDFQKGDIAEGYSVSREKKESFPLTVTSAQKNPTAFYLCASSSRTGDETQYFGPGTRLLVL.

The chain links TRBV5-4 to TRBJ2-5; 10 bases are a match to TRBD1. Germline V lookup: CDR1 SGHNT, CDR2 YYREEE (reference sequence). This CDR3 spans 15 amino acids. V lost 4 bases, J lost 3 bases, and 6 bases stayed unmatched. The CDR3 DNA follows: TGTGCCAGCAGCAAAAGACAGGGGGCTAAAGAGACCCAGTACTTC. Protein product: CASSKRQGAKETQYF.

V and J are TRBV20-1 and TRBJ2-7, with D uncertain. The CDR3 has 11 amino acids. The V gene's germline CDR1 is DFQATT and CDR2 SNEGSKA (reference sequence). Trimming stripped 6 bases from V and 6 bases from J, with 12 bases between. CDR3 sequence: CSAKPLGEQYF. The CDR3 DNA follows: TGCAGTGCCAAGCCTCTAGGCGAGCAGTACTTC.

This clone was detected only once. The CDR3 reads CASSTQGSTGELFF. CDR3 nucleotides: TGTGCCAGTAGTACACAGGGTAGCACCGGGGAGCTGTTTTTT. This chain connects TRBV19 to TRBJ2-2; D may be TRBD1 (6 bases). Per the germline V gene, CDR1 is LNHDA and CDR2 is SQIVND (reference sequence). There are 14 residues in the CDR3. Trimming cost V 4 bases and J 4 bases, with 10 bases left between them.

In this sample, this clone turned up once. This chain joins TRBV6-5 and TRBJ1-2; perhaps TRBD1 as D (5 bases). Trimming removed 2 bases from V and 4 bases from J, with 11 bases in between. This CDR3 region has 14 residues. Germline lookup yields CDR1 MNHEY and CDR2 SVGAGI. This CDR3 reads CASSYPGSPYGYTF. DNA of the CDR3: TGTGCCAGCAGTTACCCAGGGAGTCCCTATGGCTACACCTTC.